The rows below give T cell receptor beta chains drawn from one sample of a study of T cells in Graves' hyperthyroidism and ophthalmopathy. TCRdb re-called the multiplex PCR reads through MiXCR, storing one row per CDR3 protein. This table has some 300,000 distinct CDR3 sequences, approximately 15% appearing once. Sequences were obtained from blood. These receptors were collected from a middle-aged woman with Graves' hyperthyroidism. Each CDR3 is given with its conserved first and last residue. Fields, in order: D gene, J gene, V gene, clone size, CDR3 protein, CDR3 DNA. The D gene is left open where the match is weak. Clone size is given for some rows only: seen once, a few or many times, or a class if the clone is expanded.

d_gene: TRBD1
j_gene: TRBJ1-5
v_gene: TRBV24-1
abundance: many
CDR3aa: CATSASQGVHQPQHF
CDR3nt: TGTGCCACCAGTGCGTCACAGGGGGTCCATCAGCCCCAGCATTTT

d_gene: TRBD1
j_gene: TRBJ1-4
v_gene: TRBV6-2/TRBV6-3
abundance: NA
CDR3aa: CASNPGQWNEKPFF
CDR3nt: TGTGCCAGCAACCCGGGACAGTGGAATGAAAAACCGTTTTTT

d_gene: TRBD2
j_gene: TRBJ2-3
v_gene: TRBV6-5
abundance: few
CDR3aa: CAGSYTPGTSVSTDTQYF
CDR3nt: TGTGCCGGCAGTTACACCCCCGGGACTAGCGTTAGCACAGATACGCAGTATTTT

d_gene: NA
j_gene: TRBJ2-1
v_gene: TRBV12-3/TRBV12-4
abundance: many
CDR3aa: CASSWGTNEQFF
CDR3nt: TGTGCCAGCAGTTGGGGAACGAATGAGCAGTTCTTC

d_gene: TRBD2
j_gene: TRBJ2-2
v_gene: TRBV6-9
abundance: NA
CDR3aa: CASSYSNSAGENTGELFF
CDR3nt: TGTGCCAGCAGTTATTCCAACTCAGCGGGGGAGAACACCGGGGAGCTGTTTTTT

d_gene: TRBD1
j_gene: TRBJ2-4
v_gene: TRBV12-3/TRBV12-4
abundance: NA
CDR3aa: CASRTGGNKNIQYF
CDR3nt: TGTGCCAGCCGGACAGGGGGGAACAAAAACATTCAGTACTTC

d_gene: NA
j_gene: TRBJ1-5
v_gene: TRBV6-1
abundance: many
CDR3aa: CASRPAAGSNYNQPQHF
CDR3nt: TGTGCCAGCAGACCTGCGGCAGGATCGAACTACAATCAGCCCCAGCATTTT

d_gene: NA
j_gene: TRBJ2-6
v_gene: TRBV5-1
abundance: few
CDR3aa: CASSLGNPGANVLTF
CDR3nt: TGCGCCAGCAGCTTGGGAAACCCCGGGGCCAACGTCCTGACTTTC

d_gene: NA
j_gene: TRBJ1-1
v_gene: TRBV7-9
abundance: few
CDR3aa: CASSGTGTRAFF
CDR3nt: TGTGCCAGCAGTGGGACCGGGACAAGAGCTTTCTTT

d_gene: NA
j_gene: TRBJ2-2
v_gene: TRBV12-3/TRBV12-4
abundance: many
CDR3aa: CASSLTLAAGELFF
CDR3nt: TGTGCCAGCAGTTTAACTTTGGCCGCCGGGGAGCTGTTTTTT

d_gene: NA
j_gene: TRBJ1-6
v_gene: TRBV28
abundance: many
CDR3aa: CASSLLPGQGSSPLHF
CDR3nt: TGTGCCAGCAGTCTCCTACCCGGGCAGGGGAGTTCACCCCTCCACTTT

d_gene: NA
j_gene: TRBJ2-1
v_gene: TRBV29-1
abundance: few
CDR3aa: CSVGPATGYNEQFF
CDR3nt: TGCAGCGTTGGGCCCGCAACAGGGTACAATGAGCAGTTCTTC

d_gene: TRBD1
j_gene: TRBJ2-2
v_gene: TRBV7-9
abundance: many
CDR3aa: CASSPGPSTGWTGELFF
CDR3nt: TGTGCCAGCAGCCCCGGCCCTTCGACAGGGTGGACCGGGGAGCTGTTTTTT

d_gene: TRBD1
j_gene: TRBJ1-4
v_gene: TRBV5-1
abundance: few
CDR3aa: CASSWDRGDEKLFF
CDR3nt: TGCGCCAGCAGCTGGGACAGGGGGGATGAAAAACTGTTTTTT

d_gene: TRBD2
j_gene: TRBJ2-7
v_gene: TRBV28
abundance: once
CDR3aa: CASSSGGDNEQYF
CDR3nt: TGTGCCAGCAGCTCGGGAGGGGACAATGAGCAGTACTTC

d_gene: TRBD1
j_gene: TRBJ2-5
v_gene: TRBV6-1
abundance: NA
CDR3aa: CASSLGQEQLQETQYF
CDR3nt: TGTGCCAGCAGCCTCGGACAGGAACAGCTTCAAGAGACCCAGTACTTC

d_gene: NA
j_gene: TRBJ2-7
v_gene: TRBV7-2
abundance: NA
CDR3aa: CASSPGSNGPHEQYF
CDR3nt: TGTGCCAGCAGCCCGGGGTCTAACGGGCCGCACGAGCAGTACTTC

d_gene: TRBD1
j_gene: TRBJ1-1
v_gene: TRBV5-8
abundance: many
CDR3aa: CASTGGMMNTEAFF
CDR3nt: TGTGCCAGCACAGGGGGAATGATGAACACTGAAGCTTTCTTT

d_gene: TRBD2
j_gene: TRBJ2-5
v_gene: TRBV20-1
abundance: many
CDR3aa: CSARAGTSPQETQYF
CDR3nt: TGCAGTGCTAGAGCCGGGACTAGCCCACAAGAGACCCAGTACTTC

d_gene: NA
j_gene: TRBJ2-3
v_gene: TRBV29-1
abundance: once
CDR3aa: CSVVFLQGRPKDTQYF
CDR3nt: TGCAGCGTAGTTTTCTTACAGGGAAGACCTAAAGATACGCAGTATTTT

d_gene: TRBD2
j_gene: TRBJ2-7
v_gene: TRBV12-3/TRBV12-4
abundance: once
CDR3aa: CASSGGLAGGRGGEQYF
CDR3nt: TGTGCCAGCAGTGGGGGACTAGCGGGAGGGCGGGGGGGAGAGCAGTACTTC

d_gene: TRBD2
j_gene: TRBJ2-7
v_gene: TRBV27
abundance: many
CDR3aa: CASSLIIPDGAGDEQYF
CDR3nt: TGTGCCAGCAGTTTAATCATCCCCGACGGGGCGGGGGACGAGCAGTACTTC

d_gene: NA
j_gene: TRBJ2-1
v_gene: TRBV6-6
abundance: many
CDR3aa: CASSYRAAYNEQFF
CDR3nt: TGTGCCAGCAGTTACCGGGCAGCCTACAATGAGCAGTTCTTC

d_gene: NA
j_gene: TRBJ1-6
v_gene: TRBV7-9
abundance: few
CDR3aa: CASSEDLGNSPLHF
CDR3nt: TGTGCCAGCAGCGAGGACTTAGGGAATTCACCCCTCCACTTT

d_gene: NA
j_gene: TRBJ1-4
v_gene: TRBV5-1
abundance: many
CDR3aa: CASSLAGTANEKLFF
CDR3nt: TGCGCCAGCAGCTTGGCCGGGACGGCTAATGAAAAACTGTTTTTT

d_gene: NA
j_gene: TRBJ2-1
v_gene: TRBV2
abundance: many
CDR3aa: CASSVGSAIGSDEQFF
CDR3nt: TGTGCCAGCAGTGTTGGTAGCGCAATCGGCTCCGATGAGCAGTTCTTC

d_gene: TRBD2
j_gene: TRBJ2-7
v_gene: TRBV20-1
abundance: many
CDR3aa: CSARDSRTSGSYEQYF
CDR3nt: TGCAGTGCTAGAGATTCTCGCACTAGCGGGAGTTACGAGCAGTACTTC

d_gene: TRBD2
j_gene: TRBJ2-1
v_gene: TRBV18
abundance: few
CDR3aa: CASSPGGRSSYNEQFF
CDR3nt: TGTGCCAGCTCACCGGGAGGGCGCAGCTCCTACAATGAGCAGTTCTTC

d_gene: NA
j_gene: TRBJ1-2
v_gene: TRBV6-1
abundance: many
CDR3aa: CASSRTAAGVPGGYTF
CDR3nt: TGTGCCAGCAGTCGGACAGCGGCCGGGGTCCCGGGAGGCTACACCTTC